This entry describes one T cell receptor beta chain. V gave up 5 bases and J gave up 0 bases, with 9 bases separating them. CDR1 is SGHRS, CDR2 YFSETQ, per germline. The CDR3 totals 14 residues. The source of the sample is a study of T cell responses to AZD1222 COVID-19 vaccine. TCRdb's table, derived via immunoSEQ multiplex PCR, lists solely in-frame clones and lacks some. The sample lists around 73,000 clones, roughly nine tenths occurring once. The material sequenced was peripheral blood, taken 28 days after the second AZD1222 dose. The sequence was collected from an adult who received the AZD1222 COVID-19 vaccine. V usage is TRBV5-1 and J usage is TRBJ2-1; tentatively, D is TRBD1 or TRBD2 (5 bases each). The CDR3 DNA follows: TGCGCCAGCAGGAGGGACCTCTCCTACAATGAGCAGTTCTTC. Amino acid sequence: CASRRDLSYNEQFF.